This record looks at one T cell receptor (beta chain) sequence and its context. The data derive from a study of shared clonotypes between healthy human individuals. For the study at large: The study drew on two women and three men aged 18 to 49 as donors. Three plates were used per donor for CD4 naive, three for CD4 memory, two for CD8 naive and one for CD8 memory.

Unmatched junction bases numbered 6, after V lost 5 bases and J lost 7 bases. CDR1 SGHTA and CDR2 FQGNSA come from the germline V gene. This CDR3 comprises 16 residues. Several immunoSEQ 96-well plates shared each subset's DNA, each plate a replicate. Measured with immunoSEQ multiplex PCR; TCRdb has only the in-frame clones, and not every one. The sample yields approximately 2.5 million clones, approximately 92% seen once. The TCR was taken from a man aged 18 to 35 in good health. The sample consisted of naive CD4+ T cells sorted from blood. Subset indicated: CD45RA+ positively selected. J is TRBJ2-1 and V is TRBV7-2; 15 nucleotides agree with TRBD2. The CDR3 is CASSPTGLAGGNEQFF. CDR3 nucleotide sequence: TGTGCCAGCAGCCCTACTGGACTAGCGGGAGGGAATGAGCAGTTCTTC.